A single sample gave rise to the 30 T cell receptor beta chains below, sequenced in a study of CD8 T cells in ankylosing spondylitis. General observations from the study: Ankylosing spondylitis blood appeared to carry a characteristic TCR beta motif of roughly 8 highly homologous variants.

TCRdb re-called the 5' RACE reads through MiXCR, storing one row per CDR3 protein. This table has 700,000 or so distinct CDR3 sequences, around a fifth appearing once. Antigen specificity for these receptors is unknown. Material: blood, either unsorted or a sorted T cell fraction (not recorded which). These TCRs come from a male donor with ankylosing spondylitis.

The rearrangement uses TRBV7-6 and TRBJ2-1, with a weak D call TRBD2 (5 bases). V was pared by 1 base and J by 4 bases, with 17 bases between. The CDR3 sequence is 17 residues long. Germline values: CDR1 SGHVS, CDR2 FNYEAQ. CDR3 residues: CASSLEVGVHPYNEQFF. In nucleotides, the CDR3 is TGTGCCAGCAGCTTAGAGGTGGGAGTCCATCCATACAATGAGCAGTTCTTC.

J is TRBJ2-2 and V is TRBV7-2; D tentatively fits TRBD1 or TRBD2 (6 bases each). V was clipped by 1 base and J by 5 bases, with 14 bases between them. CDR1 and CDR2 from the germline V gene are SGHTA and FQGNSA. This CDR3 comprises 16 residues. The CDR3 region is CASSLVGGPGTGELFF. DNA for the CDR3: TGTGCCAGCAGCTTAGTCGGGGGCCCGGGGACCGGGGAGCTGTTTTTT.

In this sample, this clonotype turned up many times. This chain connects TRBV5-1 to TRBJ2-5; 8 nucleotides line up with TRBD2. The CDR3 extends over 15 amino acids. The ends lost 7 bases at V and 2 bases at J; junction bases unmatched: 10. The V gene's germline CDR1 is SGHRS and CDR2 YFSETQ. The CDR3 sequence is CASCAGGRGQETQYF. CDR3 nucleotides: TGCGCCAGCTGCGCGGGGGGACGGGGACAAGAGACCCAGTACTTC.

This clonotype was found a few times. CDR3 sequence reads: CASSPFRAGSNQPQHF. The CDR3, as DNA: TGTGCCAGCAGCCCGTTTCGGGCGGGGAGCAATCAGCCCCAGCATTTT. V gene TRBV7-8 combines with J gene TRBJ1-5; D gene unclear. The CDR3 is 16 residues long. V was trimmed by 5 bases and J by 1 base, leaving 15 bases between them. The germline V gene has CDR1 SGHVS and CDR2 FQNEAQ.

This clonotype was counted only a few times. The chain recombines TRBV20-1 with TRBJ1-2; D is ambiguous. The CDR3 is 12 residues long. With 6 bases removed from V and 2 bases from J, the gap between germline ends came to 10 bases. CDR1 is DFQATT, CDR2 SNEGSKA, per germline (reference sequence). Here the CDR3 DNA reads TGCAGTGCCGGCCAGGAGAACTATGGCTACACCTTC. It yields the protein CSAGQENYGYTF.

The V gene is TRBV5-1, the J gene TRBJ2-2; D not certain. The CDR3 is 12 amino acids. Trimming pared 7 bases from V and 5 bases from J, leaving 9 bases between. CDR1 is SGHRS and CDR2 is YFSETQ in the germline V gene. The DNA for the CDR3 is TGCGCCAGCCGCCCGGCGACCGGGGAGCTGTTTTTT. Translating gives CASRPATGELFF.

This clonotype appeared a few times. This chain joins TRBV14 and TRBJ2-5; D unresolved. V lost 1 base to trimming and J lost 4 bases, with 7 bases between them. The length of the CDR3 is 13 residues. CDR1 SGHDN and CDR2 FVKESK come from the germline V gene. The CDR3 bases are TGTGCCAGCAGCCAAGTCGGTTTAGAGACCCAGTACTTC. It specifies CASSQVGLETQYF.

The chain uses TRBV5-5 and TRBJ2-4; D might be TRBD1 (6 bases). V was shortened by 1 base and J by 1 base, with 9 bases between the two germline ends. The CDR3 has 15 amino acids. Per the germline V gene, CDR1 is SGHKS and CDR2 is YYEKEE (reference sequence). Here the CDR3 DNA reads TGTGCCAGCAGCTTGCCAGGGGCGGCCAAAAACATTCAGTACTTC. This encodes CASSLPGAAKNIQYF.

V gene TRBV25-1 combines with J gene TRBJ2-1, with 9 positions matching TRBD2. CDR1 and CDR2 from the germline V gene are MGHDK and SYGVNS. Losses at the gene ends were 8 bases for V and 0 bases for J; bases not matched to a gene: 2. The CDR3 is made up of 14 amino acids. CDR3 residues: CASQAGGSYNEQFF. The CDR3 DNA is TGTGCCAGCCAAGCGGGAGGCTCCTACAATGAGCAGTTCTTC.

In this sample, this clonotype turned up a few times. The gene calls are TRBV6-1 and TRBJ1-2; tentatively, D is TRBD1 (5 bases). In germline, CDR1 is MNHNS, CDR2 SASEGT. This CDR3 is 17 amino acids long. Trimming left V 5 bases short and J 4 bases short, with 23 bases between. This CDR3 reads CASSRKEQASSVYGYTF. CDR3 sequence (DNA): TGTGCCAGCAGTAGGAAGGAACAGGCTAGCTCTGTCTATGGCTACACCTTC.

This chain uses TRBV7-6 with TRBJ2-5, with 11 bases that match TRBD2. CDR1 is SGHVS, CDR2 FNYEAQ, per germline. There are 15 residues in the CDR3. J was trimmed by 6 bases and V by 6 bases; bases with no gene match: 9. This CDR3 reads CASRPGLAAGKTQYF. The CDR3 bases are TGTGCCAGCAGACCGGGACTAGCGGCAGGAAAGACCCAGTACTTC.

The chain joins TRBV20-1 to TRBJ1-5; D is uncertain. Germline V gene data show CDR1 as DFQATT and CDR2 as SNEGSKA (reference sequence). The CDR3 loop spans 14 amino acids. The germline V and J ends were trimmed by 5 bases and 0 bases, with 11 bases remaining between them. This CDR3 is CSAQNVYSNQPQHF. CDR3 coding DNA: TGCAGTGCTCAGAACGTATATAGCAATCAGCCCCAGCATTTT.

This clonotype was seen a handful of times. The chain uses TRBV30 and TRBJ1-2, with D unclear. The germline V and J ends were trimmed by 3 bases and 0 bases, with 8 bases remaining between them. CDR1 is GTSNPN, CDR2 SVGIG, per germline (reference sequence). This CDR3 has 13 residues. The CDR3 spells CAWSSSANYGYTF. DNA for the CDR3: TGTGCCTGGAGCTCTAGTGCTAACTATGGCTACACCTTC.

The chain carries TRBV20-1 and TRBJ2-3, with 9 bases identical to TRBD2. The CDR3 runs 13 residues. Germline assignment: CDR1 DFQATT and CDR2 SNEGSKA (reference sequence). Losses at the gene ends were 6 bases for V and 7 bases for J; bases not matched to a gene: 8. In nucleotides, the CDR3 is TGCAGTGCGTACAGAGCGGGAGGTAATACGCAGTATTTT. As protein: CSAYRAGGNTQYF.

The rearrangement joins TRBV7-2 to TRBJ1-6; weak D call: TRBD1 (6 bases). Germline CDR1 SGHTA, CDR2 FQGNSA. The CDR3 spans 15 residues. V shed 5 bases and J shed 1 base, with 9 bases lying between them. For the CDR3, the DNA is TGTGCCAGCAGCCCACAGGGTTCCTATAATTCACCCCTCCACTTT. Translation gives CASSPQGSYNSPLHF.

This clonotype was seen more than once but under ten times. The genes are TRBV5-1 and TRBJ2-2, with 8 bases matching TRBD1. V lost 4 bases, J lost 7 bases, and 6 bases stayed unmatched. CDR1 is SGHRS and CDR2 is YFSETQ in the germline V gene. This CDR3 spans 14 amino acids. The CDR3 reads CASSKTGEVGELFF. The CDR3 DNA follows: TGCGCCAGCAGCAAGACAGGGGAGGTCGGGGAGCTGTTTTTT. The full variable domain, completed using reference TRBV5-1 and TRBJ2-2, is KAGVTQTPRYLIKTRGQQVTLSCSPISGHRSVSWYQQTPGQGLQFLFEYFSETQRNKGNFPGRFSGRQFSNSRSEMNVSTLELGDSALYLCASSKTGEVGELFFGEGSRLTVL.

This clonotype was seen a few times. The chain combines TRBV20-1 with TRBJ2-5; 9 bases fit TRBD1. The CDR3 has 14 amino acids. The ends lost 5 bases at V and 1 base at J; junction bases unmatched: 5. Germline loops: CDR1 DFQATT, CDR2 SNEGSKA (reference sequence). This CDR3 is CSAPQGAVQETQYF. The CDR3 DNA follows: TGCAGTGCTCCACAGGGGGCGGTCCAAGAGACCCAGTACTTC.

The chain combines TRBV7-2 with TRBJ2-3; possible D gene TRBD1, 6 bases. The CDR3 has 13 residues. Trimming stripped 5 bases from V and 6 bases from J, with 12 bases between. The germline gives CDR1 SGHTA, CDR2 FQGNSA. The CDR3 DNA is TGTGCCAGCAGCCGCCCAGGGGTCGATACGCAGTATTTT. This gives the protein CASSRPGVDTQYF.

This clonotype has at least ten counts. The genes are TRBV20-1 and TRBJ1-4; D remains unclear. Germline V gene data show CDR1 as DFQATT and CDR2 as SNEGSKA (reference sequence). The V and J ends lost 1 base and 0 bases respectively, with 9 bases between them. The CDR3 extends over 15 amino acids. CDR3 bases: TGCAGTGCTAGAGTTCCCCCGGCAACTAATGAAAAACTGTTTTTT. Protein sequence: CSARVPPATNEKLFF.

V is TRBV12-3 or TRBV12-4 and J is TRBJ1-5, with 8 bases matching TRBD1. The trim removed 3 bases at V and 3 bases at J, leaving 10 bases unmatched. The CDR3 is 17 residues long. The chain's CDR3 is CASSLDRVKSVNQPQHF. The CDR3 bases are TGTGCCAGCAGTTTGGACAGGGTGAAGAGTGTCAATCAGCCCCAGCATTTT.

This chain joins TRBV2 and TRBJ2-2; 8 bases map to TRBD2. Per germline, CDR1 SNHLY and CDR2 FYNNEI. The CDR3 is made up of 17 amino acids. The trim removed 7 bases at V and 6 bases at J, leaving 16 bases unmatched. The CDR3 DNA follows: TGTGCCAGCACCACCGGAGGGGGGACTAGTGGGGCCGGGGAGCTGTTTTTT. Protein product: CASTTGGGTSGAGELFF.

The chain couples TRBV20-1 to TRBJ2-5; tentative D call: TRBD1 (7 bases). The germline CDR1 and CDR2 sequences are DFQATT and SNEGSKA (reference sequence). This CDR3 has 11 amino acids. The CDR3 region is CAPQGGETQYF. The CDR3 region has the DNA TGCGCACCCCAGGGGGGAGAGACCCAGTACTTC.

There are many counts of this clonotype. V and J are TRBV12-3 or TRBV12-4 and TRBJ1-1, with TRBD1 identical over 7 bases. With 5 bases clipped from V and 5 bases from J, the junction kept 5 bases outside the gene matches. This CDR3 spans 13 amino acids. DNA of the CDR3: TGTGCCAGCAGTGGAGGGGGCTGGACTGAAGCTTTCTTT. Translation: CASSGGGWTEAFF.

This clonotype was seen only a few times. The genes are TRBV24-1 and TRBJ1-2, with D unresolved. Germline loops: CDR1 KGHDR, CDR2 SFDVKD. CDR3 size: 13 residues. Trimming stripped 1 base from V and 8 bases from J, with 10 bases between. The CDR3 is CATSDFLGGGYTF. DNA of the CDR3: TGTGCCACCAGTGATTTTCTGGGAGGGGGCTACACCTTC.

This clonotype showed up just a few times. The V call is TRBV12-3 or TRBV12-4, the J call TRBJ2-3; D unresolved. The V and J ends lost 3 bases and 5 bases respectively, with 9 bases between them. The CDR3 runs to 13 residues. The DNA of the CDR3 is TGTGCCAGCAGTTTCGGCTTCGAAGATACGCAGTATTTT. Protein product: CASSFGFEDTQYF.

At least ten counts were recorded for this clonotype. The chain uses TRBV12-3 or TRBV12-4 and TRBJ1-1; possibly TRBD1 for D (6 bases). The V end was cut by 1 base, the J end by 5 bases, with 11 bases between. The CDR3 covers 14 residues. CDR3 DNA sequence: TGTGCCAGCAGTTTAGTTACAGGGCGAACTGAAGCTTTCTTT. This encodes CASSLVTGRTEAFF.

This clonotype was found a few times. V and J are TRBV20-1 and TRBJ2-2; D is uncertain. The length of the CDR3 is 20 residues. From germline, CDR1 is DFQATT and CDR2 SNEGSKA (reference sequence). With 3 bases removed from V and 5 bases from J, the gap between germline ends came to 31 bases. The CDR3 spells CSASDKNIPSSASYTGELFF. The CDR3 nucleotides are TGCAGTGCTAGCGATAAAAACATCCCCTCTTCTGCTAGTTATACCGGGGAGCTGTTTTTT.

The rearrangement uses TRBV7-9 and TRBJ2-7; D not certain. Trimming removed 2 bases at V and 2 bases at J, with 7 bases between. The CDR3 runs to 13 residues. CDR1 and CDR2 (germline): SEHNR, FQNEAQ (reference sequence). The CDR3 sequence: CASSLSQPYEQYF. The CDR3, as DNA: TGTGCCAGCAGCTTAAGTCAGCCCTACGAGCAGTACTTC.

This clonotype was detected a few times. This rearrangement joins TRBV7-9 to TRBJ1-1; weak D call: TRBD1 (6 bases). V was shortened by 4 bases and J by 6 bases, with 9 bases between the two germline ends. The CDR3 loop spans 12 amino acids. CDR1 is SEHNR and CDR2 is FQNEAQ in the germline V gene (reference sequence). The CDR3 is CASSSRTAEAFF. The CDR3 bases are TGTGCCAGCAGCTCCCGGACAGCTGAAGCTTTCTTT.

This sequence joins TRBV28 and TRBJ2-7, with 10 nucleotides matching TRBD1. CDR1 and CDR2 (germline): MDHEN, SYDVKM. Losses at the gene ends were 7 bases for V and 3 bases for J; bases not matched to a gene: 6. The CDR3 length is 14 residues. The CDR3: CASTGTGEGYEQYF. The DNA for the CDR3 is TGTGCCAGCACTGGGACAGGGGAAGGCTACGAGCAGTACTTC.